This is a list of T cell receptor beta chains from one sample in a study of beta chain features in type 1 diabetes. Clones were read by immunoSEQ multiplex PCR, and TCRdb kept only the in-frame ones, dropping some. The data hold 300,000 to 350,000 clones, with roughly 8% observed a single time. The specimen was central memory CD4+ T cells from blood. The receptors were sampled from a woman younger than 30 in good health. CDR3s include the opening cysteine and the closing phenylalanine or tryptophan. The D gene is left open where the match is weak. Size is omitted from some rows. Given values are once, few, many or a class for expanded clones.

d_call clone_size j_call v_call cdr3_nt cdr3_aa
NA NA TRBJ1-2 TRBV5-4 TGTGCCAGCAGCTCCCCCATAGCTAACTATGGCTACACCTTC CASSSPIANYGYTF
NA NA TRBJ2-7 TRBV28 TGTGCCAGCAGTTATCCCGAGGGCCCCTACGAGCAGTACTTC CASSYPEGPYEQYF
TRBD2 few TRBJ2-3 TRBV7-2 TGTGCCAGCAAGCTTAGGACTAGCGGGACCACAGATACGCAGTATTTT CASKLRTSGTTDTQYF
TRBD1 NA TRBJ2-2 TRBV7-6 TGTGCCAGCAGCCCCTGGGGGACAGGGCCCGGGGAGCTGTTTTTT CASSPWGTGPGELFF
TRBD2 few TRBJ2-5 TRBV28 TGTGCCAGCAGTTTCACTAGCGGGAGGCGGGGGGAGACCCAGTACTTC CASSFTSGRRGETQYF
NA few TRBJ2-7 TRBV5-1 TGCGCCAGCACGAAATCCGGGACCTCGGGCGAGCAGTACTTC CASTKSGTSGEQYF
TRBD1 NA TRBJ1-2 TRBV4-2 TGTGCCAGCAGCGAAGGGGGCTTCATCTATGGCTACACCTTC CASSEGGFIYGYTF
TRBD1 NA TRBJ1-6 TRBV6-5 TGTGCCAGCAGTTACTCGATCCAGGGGGCATCTTCACCCCTCCACTTT CASSYSIQGASSPLHF
NA NA TRBJ1-5 TRBV21-1 TGTGCCAGCAGCCCGGAGGGTGGTCGCAATCAGCCCCAGCATTTT CASSPEGGRNQPQHF
TRBD1 NA TRBJ2-5 TRBV29-1 TGCAGCGTTAAAACAGGGGAAGAGACCCAGTACTTC CSVKTGEETQYF
NA NA TRBJ2-7 TRBV10-3 TGTGCCATCAGTGAGGGTCCGGGCCGACAGACAAACTACGAGCAGTACTTC CAISEGPGRQTNYEQYF
NA NA TRBJ1-4 TRBV6-1 TGTGCCAGCTCGGTCATTAAGCTTGAAAAACTGTTTTTT CASSVIKLEKLFF
NA NA TRBJ2-7 TRBV5-6 TGTGCCAGCAGCTTGGTCCAGGGCAATTTCGTCTACGAGCAGTACTTC CASSLVQGNFVYEQYF
NA few TRBJ2-2 TRBV11-2 TGTGCCAGCAGCCGTTCCGGACAGAGTGGGAACACCGGGGAGCTGTTTTTT CASSRSGQSGNTGELFF
TRBD1 few TRBJ1-5 TRBV27 TGTGCCAGCAGTTTTGGGGACAGGGTCGATCAGCCCCAGCATTTT CASSFGDRVDQPQHF
NA NA TRBJ2-1 TRBV7-9 TGTGCCAGCAGCTTAACACTCAATGAGCAGTTCTTC CASSLTLNEQFF
NA few TRBJ2-1 TRBV2 TGTGCCAGCACCGCCGGGGCGGGGCCTAACAATGAGCAGTTCTTC CASTAGAGPNNEQFF
TRBD2 many TRBJ2-1 TRBV10-3 TGTGCCATCAGTGCAACTAGCGGAAGAAATGAGCAGTTCTTC CAISATSGRNEQFF
NA few TRBJ2-1 TRBV19 TGTGCCAGTAGTATCAGCACGAGCTCCTACAATGAGCAGTTCTTC CASSISTSSYNEQFF
TRBD1 many TRBJ2-7 TRBV27 TGTGCCAGCAGTTTAGCACCAGGGGGTTTCGAGCAGTACTTC CASSLAPGGFEQYF
TRBD1 NA TRBJ2-3 TRBV6-5 TGTGCCAGCAGAAAGGGACAGGGGGCACTACATACGCAGTATTTT CASRKGQGALHTQYF
NA few TRBJ2-3 TRBV28 TGTGCCAGCAGTCCCGAAACAGATACGCAGTATTTT CASSPETDTQYF
NA NA TRBJ2-2 TRBV5-6 TGTGCCAGCAGCTACACAAAATTTCACACCGGGGAGCTGTTTTTT CASSYTKFHTGELFF
TRBD2 few TRBJ2-2 TRBV5-4 TGTGCCAGCAGCTCGGAGGGGAGGGCCCCCGGGGAGCTGTTTTTT CASSSEGRAPGELFF
TRBD1 NA TRBJ1-1 TRBV2 TGTGCCAGCAGGGAAAGGGGGCTCACTGAAGCTTTCTTT CASRERGLTEAFF
TRBD1 NA TRBJ2-7 TRBV4-3 TGCGCCAGCAGCCTGATCGGACAGGTCCCGCACTTC CASSLIGQVPHF
TRBD2 few TRBJ2-1 TRBV19 TGTGCCAGTAGTGGTCGACTAGCGGGAAGGAATGAGCAGTTCTTC CASSGRLAGRNEQFF
TRBD2 NA TRBJ2-7 TRBV7-9 TGTGCCAGCAGTAATAGCGGGAACTCCTACGAGCAGTACTTC CASSNSGNSYEQYF
TRBD1 few TRBJ2-5 TRBV5-1 TGCGCCAGCAGCTTGGAGGGACAGGGTAGGGAGACCCAGTACTTC CASSLEGQGRETQYF
NA NA TRBJ1-5 TRBV2 TGTGCCAGCAGTGATTACCCCGGGCCCCAGCCCCAGCATTTT CASSDYPGPQPQHF
NA few TRBJ2-5 TRBV5-1 TGCGCCAGCAGCAGGGAGGTCGGGGAGACCCAGTACTTC CASSREVGETQYF
NA few TRBJ2-7 TRBV5-1 TGCGCCAGCAGCCACCACAGCCAGGGAAGCTACGAGCAGTACTTC CASSHHSQGSYEQYF
NA NA TRBJ2-7 TRBV28 TGTGCCAGCAGTTTCCCCCGGGGGCCTTCAGGGGTGTACCTCTCCTACGAGCAGTACTTC CASSFPRGPSGVYLSYEQYF
TRBD1 NA TRBJ2-2 TRBV12-5 TGTGCTAGTGGTTCAGGGGGGAACACCGGGGAGCTGTTTTTT CASGSGGNTGELFF
NA NA TRBJ2-3 TRBV11-3 TGTGCCAGCAGCTTTAGGCCCACAGATACGCAGTATTTT CASSFRPTDTQYF
TRBD2 few TRBJ2-2 TRBV10-3 TGTGCCATCAGTGACCCGACTAGCGGCGGCACCGGGGAGCTGTTTTTT CAISDPTSGGTGELFF
NA few TRBJ2-3 TRBV7-2 TGTGCCAGCAGCTTAGTTCTGAGGGGATCGGGCGGCACAGATACGCAGTATTTT CASSLVLRGSGGTDTQYF
NA NA TRBJ2-7 TRBV5-1 TGCGCCAGCAGCTTGGGGCAATCCTACGAGCAGTACTTC CASSLGQSYEQYF
NA many TRBJ1-1 TRBV9 TGTGCCAGCAGCGTTCATGCAGGCATGAACACTGAAGCTTTCTTT CASSVHAGMNTEAFF
NA few TRBJ1-1 TRBV29-1 TGCAGCGGGAAGGCGGGGGGGAACACTGAAGCTTTCTTT CSGKAGGNTEAFF
NA many TRBJ2-3 TRBV7-2 TGTGCCAGCAGCTCAGCGGCCGCGGATACGCAGTATTTT CASSSAAADTQYF
TRBD1 many TRBJ2-2 TRBV28 TGTGCCAGCACCCCCATAAGGCCGGGACAGGGCTACACCGGGGAGCTGTTTTTT CASTPIRPGQGYTGELFF
NA few TRBJ1-1 TRBV4-3 TGCGCCAGCAGCCAAGATCGGCGGGATATCCTGAACACTGAAGCTTTCTTT CASSQDRRDILNTEAFF
NA many TRBJ2-7 TRBV27 TGTGCCAGCAGTTTATCGATGAGCTACGAGCAGTACTTC CASSLSMSYEQYF
NA few TRBJ2-7 TRBV15 TGTGCCACCAGCAGAGACGGCGGGCCCACCTACGAGCAGTACTTC CATSRDGGPTYEQYF
NA NA TRBJ1-2 TRBV6-1 TGTGCCATCAATCCAATGGGACCCGGGGGCTATGGCTACACCTTC CAINPMGPGGYGYTF
NA NA TRBJ2-3 TRBV14 TGTGCCAGCAGCTACGGGGGAGCGGGTACGCAGTATTTT CASSYGGAGTQYF
TRBD1 NA TRBJ2-5 TRBV9 TGTGCCAGCAGCGTTGGGACAGGGGTTGGGAAGGAGACCCAGTACTTC CASSVGTGVGKETQYF
NA few TRBJ2-7 TRBV7-2 TGTGCCAGCAGCCAACAAACGGGGTACGAGCAGTACTTC CASSQQTGYEQYF
NA NA TRBJ1-1 TRBV4-2 TGTGCCAGCAGCCAAGGTAATCAGGGAGGCACTGAAGCTTTCTTT CASSQGNQGGTEAFF
TRBD1 few TRBJ2-7 TRBV16 TGTGCCAGCAGCCAATCTCTATCGACAGGGGGCTACGAGCAGTACTTC CASSQSLSTGGYEQYF
NA NA TRBJ1-2 TRBV7-9 TGTGCCAGCCACACCTCTAACTATGGCTACACCTTC CASHTSNYGYTF
NA few TRBJ1-4 TRBV4-1 TGCGCCAGCAGCCAAGATAGGGGCTCTAATGAAAAACTGTTTTTT CASSQDRGSNEKLFF